The 23 T cell receptor beta chains below were found in one sample sequenced in a study of T cell repertoires in cytomegalovirus infection. TCRdb reprocessed the reads with MiXCR, giving one entry per CDR3 protein. The data hold 900,000 to 950,000 distinct CDR3 sequences, with 30% to 40% observed a single time. For these receptors, no antigen is known. The source material was cultured CD8+ T cells from PBMCs, sampled from culture after CMV antigen stimulation. The receptors originated from a human donor in good health (CMV status not recorded). Some clones in this sample may be carry-over from other donors' samples.

The rearrangement links TRBV19 to TRBJ2-1; 7 bases map to TRBD2. The CDR3 sequence is 12 residues long. V was clipped by 9 bases and J by 7 bases; unmatched bases: 6. CDR1 is LNHDA, CDR2 SQIVND, per germline (reference sequence). CDR3 protein: CASNLGGNEQFF. The CDR3 DNA reads TGTGCCAGCAACCTGGGGGGGAATGAGCAGTTCTTC.

The CDR3 loop is CASSDADIGDGFRLAVNTEAFF. The DNA for the CDR3 is TGTGCCAGCAGTGATGCTGACATAGGGGATGGCTTTAGGCTCGCCGTGAACACTGAAGCTTTCTTT. The chain employs TRBV12-3 or TRBV12-4 and TRBJ1-1, with D maybe TRBD1 (5 bases). CDR3 length: 22 amino acids. The V end lost 5 bases, the J end lost 0 bases, and 34 bases lay between the germline ends.

The chain carries TRBV4-1 and TRBJ2-7; a weak D match, TRBD1 (6 bases). Trimming left V 0 bases short and J 0 bases short, with 12 bases between. The CDR3 runs 16 residues. The germline V gene has CDR1 MGHRA and CDR2 YSYEKL. The CDR3 here is CASSQELPGVSYEQYF. CDR3 DNA: TGCGCCAGCAGCCAAGAGCTCCCAGGGGTCTCCTACGAGCAGTACTTC.

Note on this clonotype: A much larger clone lies one base from this, so it may be a read error. The J gene is TRBJ1-2, the V gene TRBV7-6; D is possibly TRBD1 (6 bases). The CDR3 is 13 amino acids. V was pared by 5 bases and J by 7 bases, with 14 bases between. Per the germline V gene, CDR1 is SGHVS and CDR2 is FNYEAQ. CDR3 sequence (DNA): TGTGCCAGCAGCCAGGGGCGGTACTTTGGCTACACCTTC. Translating it yields CASSQGRYFGYTF.

This chain uses TRBV27 with TRBJ2-1; D is possibly TRBD2 (6 bases). The ends were cut back, 5 bases at V and 4 bases at J, with 9 bases in the middle. The length of the CDR3 is 13 residues. Germline CDR1 MNHEY, CDR2 SMNVEV (reference sequence). The CDR3 DNA is TGTGCCAGCAGTCGCGGGAATTACAATGAGCAGTTCTTC. This sequence encodes CASSRGNYNEQFF.

The V call is TRBV7-8, the J call TRBJ1-1; D unclear. V gave up 3 bases and J gave up 1 base, with 15 bases separating them. Germline CDR1 is SGHVS and CDR2 is FQNEAQ. This CDR3 is 16 amino acids long. CDR3 DNA sequence: TGTGCCAGCAGCTTTGGATGCGGGCTTGGGAACACTGAAGCTTTCTTT. Amino acids: CASSFGCGLGNTEAFF.

This clonotype was counted a few times. V usage is TRBV27 and J usage is TRBJ2-7; TRBD1 agrees at 7 bases. Trimming cost V 2 bases and J 5 bases; bases outside gene matches: 9. The CDR3 consists of 15 residues. Germline CDR1 MNHEY, CDR2 SMNVEV (reference sequence). The CDR3: CASSLIWTGEDEQYF. CDR3 nucleotides: TGTGCCAGCAGTTTAATTTGGACAGGAGAGGACGAGCAGTACTTC.

With respect to this clonotype: A read error may explain this, as a much larger clone is one base away. CDR3 protein: CASSFGQAPRGEQYF. The CDR3 DNA reads TGTGCCAGCAGCTTTGGACAGGCCCCCCGGGGCGAGCAGTACTTC. The chain employs TRBV7-8 and TRBJ2-7, with 7 bases matching TRBD1. The CDR3 is 15 residues long. J gave up 6 bases and V 3 bases, and 11 bases lay outside the gene matches. The germline gives CDR1 SGHVS, CDR2 FQNEAQ.

The sample holds a few counts of this clonotype. V usage is TRBV28 and J usage is TRBJ2-3; TRBD2 aligns across 11 bases. J lost 0 bases, V lost 5 bases, and 16 bases had no gene match. The germline V gene encodes CDR1 MDHEN and CDR2 SYDVKM. This CDR3 spans 20 amino acids. The DNA of the CDR3 is TGTGCCAGCAGTCCCTGGGACGGAACTAGCGGGGGCCATAGCACAGATACGCAGTATTTT. Translated, it gives CASSPWDGTSGGHSTDTQYF.

The chain employs TRBV27 and TRBJ1-2; 9 bases agree with TRBD1. The J segment lost 4 bases and the V segment lost 5 bases, leaving 11 bases of the junction unmatched. Germline V CDR1 and CDR2: MNHEY, SMNVEV (reference sequence). The CDR3 is 16 residues long. CDR3 sequence: CASSNLGQGIFYGYTF. CDR3 DNA sequence: TGTGCCAGCAGTAATCTGGGACAGGGAATTTTCTATGGCTACACCTTC.

The chain carries TRBV12-3 or TRBV12-4 and TRBJ1-1; the D gene is possibly TRBD1 (5 bases). CDR3 size: 15 residues. V was clipped by 7 bases and J by 2 bases, with 17 bases between them. In DNA, the CDR3 is TGTGCCAGCAATGCTTGGGGCTCCGATAACACTGAAGCTTTCTTT. Encoded protein: CASNAWGSDNTEAFF.

This clonotype was observed a few times. This chain connects TRBV4-1 to TRBJ2-7; 8 bases map to TRBD2. V gave up 0 bases and J gave up 2 bases; unmatched junction bases: 3. The CDR3 is made up of 15 amino acids. Germline-derived CDR1 and CDR2 are MGHRA and YSYEKL. CDR3 amino acids: CASSQDPAGAYEQYF. CDR3 coding DNA: TGCGCCAGCAGCCAAGATCCAGCGGGGGCCTACGAGCAGTACTTC.

This chain links TRBV29-1 with TRBJ2-7; D unclear. V dropped 7 bases and J dropped 2 bases, with 0 bases sitting between them. Germline V gives CDR1 SQVTM, CDR2 ANQGSEA. The CDR3 runs to 8 residues. The CDR3 loop is CSAYEQYV. The CDR3, as DNA: TGCAGCGCCTACGAGCAGTACGTC.

The table lists this clonotype with a few counts. V and J are TRBV5-8 and TRBJ2-7; D remains ambiguous. Trimming cost V 4 bases and J 5 bases, with 13 bases left between them. The CDR3 consists of 13 residues. Germline V gives CDR1 SGHTS, CDR2 YDEGEE. For the CDR3, the DNA is TGTGCCAGCAGCGCCGAGAACCGGGACGAGCAGTACTTC. This sequence encodes CASSAENRDEQYF.

This chain uses TRBV27 with TRBJ2-7; TRBD2 matches 7 bases. CDR3 length equals 14 residues. J gave up 5 bases and V 5 bases, and 9 bases lay outside the gene matches. Germline CDR1 reads MNHEY; CDR2 reads SMNVEV (reference sequence). The CDR3 region is CASSPRGLMDEQYF. CDR3 DNA: TGTGCCAGCAGTCCTCGGGGACTAATGGACGAGCAGTACTTC.

The rearrangement links TRBV7-9 to TRBJ1-2; D not certain. The V gene lost 2 bases and the J gene lost 6 bases, with 10 bases spanning the gap. The CDR3 has 13 residues. The germline V gene has CDR1 SEHNR and CDR2 FQNEAQ (reference sequence). In DNA form, the CDR3 reads TGTGCCAGCAGCTTAAGGGCAAGCGATGGCTACACCTTC. Translation gives CASSLRASDGYTF.

This clonotype was detected many times. The V call is TRBV7-6, the J call TRBJ1-1; 7 bases align to TRBD1. Germline-derived CDR1 and CDR2 are SGHVS and FNYEAQ. This CDR3 has 12 residues. Trimming at V came to 5 bases and at J to 10 bases, leaving 7 bases not matched to a gene. The CDR3 loop reads CASSGRQGIAFF. CDR3 in DNA: TGTGCCAGCAGCGGCCGACAGGGAATAGCTTTCTTT.

Ten or more counts support this clonotype. The CDR3 sequence is CASVPGTSYNEQFF. CDR3 coding DNA: TGTGCCAGCGTACCAGGGACCTCCTACAATGAGCAGTTCTTC. This sequence joins TRBV12-3 or TRBV12-4 and TRBJ2-1, with D perhaps TRBD1 or TRBD2 (5 bases each). The CDR3 is made up of 14 amino acids. V lost 8 bases and J 0 bases, leaving 11 bases between the germline ends.

CDR3 DNA: TGTGCCATCAGTGAGTCTAGGACCCCTTACAATGAGCAGTTCTTC. Its translation: CAISESRTPYNEQFF. The chain recombines TRBV10-3 with TRBJ2-1; no definite D call. The V end was cut by 0 bases, the J end by 4 bases, with 10 bases between. Germline-derived CDR1 and CDR2 are ENHRY and SYGVKD. This CDR3 has 15 residues.

V usage is TRBV6-2 or TRBV6-3 and J usage is TRBJ2-1, with 7 positions matching TRBD2. Germline lookup yields CDR1 MNHEY and CDR2 SVGEGT. Trimming took 2 bases from V and 4 from J; bases not matched to a gene: 5. The CDR3 spans 15 residues. The CDR3 bases are TGTGCCAGCAGTTACGAGACGGGGGGATACAATGAGCAGTTCTTC. Translating gives CASSYETGGYNEQFF.

The rearrangement uses TRBV7-6 and TRBJ1-2; weak D call: TRBD1 (5 bases). This CDR3 contains 13 residues. The germline V gene has CDR1 SGHVS and CDR2 FNYEAQ. Trimming removed 5 bases at V and 4 bases at J, with 11 bases between. The CDR3 sequence: CASSPGEGYGYTF. CDR3 in DNA: TGTGCCAGCAGCCCGGGGGAGGGCTATGGCTACACCTTC.

The genes are TRBV5-4 and TRBJ1-2; D is perhaps TRBD1 (5 bases). Germline loops: CDR1 SGHNT, CDR2 YYREEE (reference sequence). Trimming removed 0 bases from V and 2 bases from J, with 14 bases in between. The CDR3 covers 16 residues. The CDR3 is CASSLEAGSSNYGYTF. CDR3 nucleotides: TGTGCCAGCAGCTTGGAGGCAGGGAGTTCGAACTATGGCTACACCTTC. The complete variable domain, with remaining parts taken from reference TRBV5-4 and TRBJ1-2, reads ETGVTQSPTHLIKTRGQQVTLRCSSQSGHNTVSWYQQALGQGPQFIFQYYREEENGRGNFPPRFSGLQFPNYSSELNVNALELDDSALYLCASSLEAGSSNYGYTFGSGTRLTVV.

This clonotype was seen at least ten times. The chain combines TRBV7-8 with TRBJ1-3; D is unclear. The CDR3 runs to 13 residues. Germline V lookup: CDR1 SGHVS, CDR2 FQNEAQ. V lost 1 base and J lost 4, with 5 bases in between. The CDR3 bases are TGTGCCAGCAGCTTAGATGGGGGAAACACCATATATTTT. Translated, it gives CASSLDGGNTIYF.